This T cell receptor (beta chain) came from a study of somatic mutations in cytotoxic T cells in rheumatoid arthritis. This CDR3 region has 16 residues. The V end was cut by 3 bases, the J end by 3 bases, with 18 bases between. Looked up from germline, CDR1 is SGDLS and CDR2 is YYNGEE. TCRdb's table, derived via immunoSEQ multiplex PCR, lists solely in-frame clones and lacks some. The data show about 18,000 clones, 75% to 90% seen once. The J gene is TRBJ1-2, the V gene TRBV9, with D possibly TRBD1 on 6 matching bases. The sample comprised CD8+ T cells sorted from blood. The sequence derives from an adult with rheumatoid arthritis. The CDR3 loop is CASSGRGTSNHYGYTF. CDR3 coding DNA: TGTGCCAGCAGCGGTAGGGGGACTTCTAATCACTATGGCTACACCTTC.